The T cell receptor beta chain under discussion was sequenced for a study of cytomegalovirus exposure and HLA in healthy donors. This PCR relied on a set of 60 Vbeta primers and 13 Jbeta primers. The repertoire was sequenced with immunoSEQ multiplex PCR; TCRdb's copy has only in-frame clones and lacks some. The table has some 87,000 clones, approximately 70% seen once. Overall study results and limits: According to reports, the classifier identified cytomegalovirus status with high specificity and sensitivity. Later analysis revealed greater clonal expansion in HLA-associated TCR beta chains than in equally common others. It is likely that the observed cluster of highly shared sequence variants was a sequencing artifact. A previous analysis found most TCR beta V segments productive roughly 90% or roughly 30% of the time.

V shed 7 bases, J shed 8 bases, and the junction held 4 bases outside the gene matches. This CDR3 has 13 residues. CDR1 is SQVTM and CDR2 is ANQGSEA in the germline V gene. Concerning this clone: What it recognizes is unknown.

This TCR came from a woman in her 50s in good health and CMV-seropositive. Sequencing input: PBMCs. The chain combines TRBV29-1 with TRBJ2-1, with 14 bases matching TRBD2. Here the CDR3 reads CSDRTSGRHEQFF. The CDR3 DNA sequence: TGCAGCGACCGGACTAGCGGGAGGCATGAGCAGTTCTTC.